These T cell receptor beta chains were read from a single sample in a study of Graves' ophthalmopathy and Graves' hyperthyroidism. Via MiXCR, TCRdb re-called the multiplex PCR reads, giving one row per CDR3 protein. The sample includes 150,000 to 200,000 distinct CDR3 sequences, 35% to 45% of them seen just once. Sequencing used peripheral blood. The receptor set was obtained from a young man with Graves' ophthalmopathy. Each CDR3 is given with its conserved first and last residue. A D gene is named only where the DNA matches it firmly. Size is stated for part of the rows, as once, few or many counts, or as a class when the clone is expanded.

CASRQDVIQETQYF TGCGCCAGCAGACAAGACGTCATCCAAGAGACCCAGTACTTC . . 14 TRBJ2-5 TRBV5-1
CASSIRPEVGELFF TGTGCCAGCTCTATAAGGCCAGAGGTCGGGGAGCTGTTTTTT many . 14 TRBJ2-2 TRBV28
CATTERGDTEAFF TGTGCCACGACGGAACGCGGGGACACTGAAGCTTTCTTT . . 13 TRBJ1-1 TRBV24-1
CASSYPDRNYGYTF TGTGCCAGCAGTTACCCGGACAGAAACTATGGCTACACCTTC many . 14 TRBJ1-2 TRBV12-3/TRBV12-4
CASSNGQENTGELFF TGTGCCAGCAGTAACGGACAGGAGAACACCGGGGAGCTGTTTTTT . TRBD1 15 TRBJ2-2 TRBV6-2/TRBV6-3
CASRHPGGELFF TGTGCCAGCAGGCACCCAGGCGGGGAGCTGTTTTTT . . 12 TRBJ2-2 TRBV6-2/TRBV6-3
CSVGDGLRDGPYEQYF TGCAGCGTTGGAGATGGGTTAAGGGACGGCCCCTACGAGCAGTACTTC . . 16 TRBJ2-7 TRBV29-1
CASSQTLTGSYEQYF TGCGCCAGCAGCCAAACCTTGACAGGCTCCTACGAGCAGTACTTC many . 15 TRBJ2-7 TRBV4-1
CASRIPRSFSSYNSPLHF TGTGCCAGCCGAATCCCAAGGTCCTTCAGCTCCTATAATTCACCCCTCCACTTT once . 18 TRBJ1-6 TRBV6-1
CASSLVGSGEETQYF TGTGCCAGCAGCTTAGTGGGTAGCGGAGAAGAGACCCAGTACTTC few . 15 TRBJ2-5 TRBV7-3
CASSLPQGNRLDSYEQYF TGTGCCAGCAGCCTCCCCCAGGGGAATCGGTTAGATTCCTACGAGCAGTACTTC many . 18 TRBJ2-7 TRBV28
CAISETAGAGETQYF TGTGCCATCAGTGAAACTGCGGGGGCTGGGGAGACCCAGTACTTC many . 15 TRBJ2-5 TRBV10-3
CASHSTGGAYEQYF TGTGCCAGCCATTCGACAGGAGGGGCCTACGAGCAGTACTTC few . 14 TRBJ2-7 TRBV6-1
CATSDSSGTYEQYF TGTGCCACCAGTGATTCGAGCGGGACCTACGAGCAGTACTTC medium-sized TRBD2 14 TRBJ2-7 TRBV24-1
CASSRTGGQGRYF TGTGCCAGCAGTAGGACTGGAGGACAGGGGAGGTACTTC once TRBD1 13 TRBJ2-7 TRBV6-1
CASSGTSGYYEQYF TGTGCCAGCAGTGGGACTAGCGGTTACTACGAGCAGTACTTC many TRBD2 14 TRBJ2-7 TRBV6-2/TRBV6-3
CASSSGTGKSEQYF TGTGCCAGCAGTTCCGGGACAGGGAAGTCCGAGCAGTACTTC . TRBD1 14 TRBJ2-7 TRBV6-5
CAWRGGHYEQYF TGTGCCTGGAGGGGCGGACACTACGAGCAGTACTTC many . 12 TRBJ2-7 TRBV30
CASSQTKRDDEQYF TGTGCCAGCAGTCAGACTAAGAGGGACGACGAGCAGTACTTC . . 14 TRBJ2-7 TRBV6-2/TRBV6-3
CAISEFSQETQYF TGTGCCATCAGTGAATTTTCCCAAGAGACCCAGTACTTC . . 13 TRBJ2-5 TRBV10-3
CSVEDPTAPYEQYF TGCAGCGTTGAAGACCCGACAGCTCCCTACGAGCAGTACTTC . . 14 TRBJ2-7 TRBV29-1
CASSGLGRGNEQYF TGTGCCAGCAGTGGCCTCGGGAGGGGAAACGAGCAGTACTTC many TRBD2 14 TRBJ2-7 TRBV27
CASNPAGRPGGYTF TGTGCCAGCAATCCCGCGGGACGTCCCGGGGGCTACACCTTC few . 14 TRBJ1-2 TRBV28
CASSLAGWVRESEQYF TGTGCCAGCAGCTTAGCCGGATGGGTCAGGGAAAGCGAGCAGTACTTC many . 16 TRBJ2-7 TRBV7-2
CATSRERGGLAGDTGELFF TGTGCCACCAGCAGAGAGAGGGGGGGACTAGCGGGAGACACCGGGGAGCTGTTTTTT many TRBD2 19 TRBJ2-2 TRBV15
CASPKIGSGRVYEQYF TGTGCCAGCCCCAAGATCGGTTCGGGCAGGGTCTACGAGCAGTACTTC . . 16 TRBJ2-7 TRBV6-1
CASSSDRGPKPNTGELFF TGTGCCAGCAGTTCGGACAGGGGCCCCAAACCGAACACCGGGGAGCTGTTTTTT . TRBD1 18 TRBJ2-2 TRBV28
CSARGPDQRETQYF TGCAGTGCTAGGGGCCCTGACCAGAGGGAGACCCAGTACTTC many . 14 TRBJ2-5 TRBV20-1
CASSLSTGETQYF TGCGCCAGCAGCCTTTCGACAGGAGAGACCCAGTACTTC many . 13 TRBJ2-5 TRBV5-1
CAWSVAGEQFF TGTGCCTGGAGTGTGGCGGGGGAGCAGTTCTTC many . 11 TRBJ2-1 TRBV30